Given below is one TCR beta chain in context. Its matching antigen is unknown. There are 13 residues in the CDR3. CDR1 and CDR2 from the germline V gene are SGHNT and YYREEE (reference sequence). Trimming cost V 2 bases and J 2 bases, with 7 bases left between them. The protocol was immunoSEQ multiplex PCR, while the TCRdb copy is restricted to in-frame clones and leaves out a portion. The sample includes roughly 160,000 clones, around 92% of them seen just once. The entry originates in a study of T cell responses to AZD1222 COVID-19 vaccine. Findings and limits, study-wide: Regions 160-218 and 743-854 dominated among vaccine-associated CD4 TCRs spanning spike. Donors were mostly white British, more females; clonal diversity possibly underestimated.

The material was peripheral blood, obtained on day 0 of MenACWY control vaccination. The chain has TRBV5-4 and TRBJ1-2, with no clear D. This TCR was sampled from an adult in good health. The CDR3 loop is CASSLAGNYGYTF. The CDR3 DNA reads TGTGCCAGCAGCTTAGCCGGGAACTATGGCTACACCTTC.